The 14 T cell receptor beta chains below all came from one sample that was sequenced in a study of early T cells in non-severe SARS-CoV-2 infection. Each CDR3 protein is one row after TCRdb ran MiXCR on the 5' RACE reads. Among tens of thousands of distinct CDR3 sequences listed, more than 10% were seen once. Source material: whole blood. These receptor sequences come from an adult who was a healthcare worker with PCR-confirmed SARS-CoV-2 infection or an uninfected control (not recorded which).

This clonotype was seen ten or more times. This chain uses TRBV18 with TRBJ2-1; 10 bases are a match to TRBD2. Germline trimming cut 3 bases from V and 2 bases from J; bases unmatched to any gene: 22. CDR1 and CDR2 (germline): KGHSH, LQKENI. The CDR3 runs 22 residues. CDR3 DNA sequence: TGTGCCAGCTCACCTAGTCCGGGACAGAATATTCCCGGGACTAGCGCCTACAATGAGCAGTTCTTC. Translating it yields CASSPSPGQNIPGTSAYNEQFF.

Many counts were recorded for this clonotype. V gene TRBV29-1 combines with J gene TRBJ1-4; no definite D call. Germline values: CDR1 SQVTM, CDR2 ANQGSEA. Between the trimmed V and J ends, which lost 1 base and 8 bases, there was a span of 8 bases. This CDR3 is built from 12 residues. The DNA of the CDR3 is TGCAGCGTTGAAGGAGGAAGGGAAAAACTGTTTTTT. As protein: CSVEGGREKLFF.

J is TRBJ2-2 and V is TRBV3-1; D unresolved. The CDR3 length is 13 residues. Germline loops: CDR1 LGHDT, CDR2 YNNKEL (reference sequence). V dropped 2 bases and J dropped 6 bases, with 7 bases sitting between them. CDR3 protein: CASSQQVAGELFF. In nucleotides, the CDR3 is TGTGCCAGCAGCCAACAGGTCGCCGGGGAGCTGTTTTTT.

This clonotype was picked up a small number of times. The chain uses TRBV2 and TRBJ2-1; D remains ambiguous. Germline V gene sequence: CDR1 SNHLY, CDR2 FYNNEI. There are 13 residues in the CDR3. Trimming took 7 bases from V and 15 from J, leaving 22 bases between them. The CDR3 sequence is CASKRGTTPSSFF. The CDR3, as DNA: TGTGCCAGCAAGCGAGGCACAACACCCTCGTCGTTCTTC.

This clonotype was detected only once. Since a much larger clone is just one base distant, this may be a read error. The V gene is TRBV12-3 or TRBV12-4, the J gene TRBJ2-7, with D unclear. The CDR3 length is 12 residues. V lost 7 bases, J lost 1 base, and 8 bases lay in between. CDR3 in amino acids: CASTHVSYEQYF. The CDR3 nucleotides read TGTGCCAGCACCCACGTGTCCTACGAGCAGTACTTC.

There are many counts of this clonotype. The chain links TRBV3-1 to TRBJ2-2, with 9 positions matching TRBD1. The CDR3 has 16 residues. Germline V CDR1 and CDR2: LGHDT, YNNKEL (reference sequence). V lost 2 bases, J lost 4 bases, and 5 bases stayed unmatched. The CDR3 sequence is CASSQTGTGTTGELFF. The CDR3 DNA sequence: TGTGCCAGCAGCCAAACCGGGACAGGGACCACCGGGGAGCTGTTTTTT.

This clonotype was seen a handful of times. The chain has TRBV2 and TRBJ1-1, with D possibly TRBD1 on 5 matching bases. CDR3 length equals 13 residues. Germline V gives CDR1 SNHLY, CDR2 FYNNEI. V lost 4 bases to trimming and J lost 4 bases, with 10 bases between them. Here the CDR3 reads CASSAQGVTEAFF. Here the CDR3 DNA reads TGTGCCAGCAGTGCCCAGGGAGTCACTGAAGCTTTCTTT.

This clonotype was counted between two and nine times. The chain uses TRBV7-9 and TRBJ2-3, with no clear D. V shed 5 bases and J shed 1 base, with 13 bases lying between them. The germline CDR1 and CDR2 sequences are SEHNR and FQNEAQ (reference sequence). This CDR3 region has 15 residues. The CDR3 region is CASSTGSPGTDTQYF. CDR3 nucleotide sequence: TGTGCCAGCAGCACCGGTAGTCCTGGCACAGATACGCAGTATTTT.

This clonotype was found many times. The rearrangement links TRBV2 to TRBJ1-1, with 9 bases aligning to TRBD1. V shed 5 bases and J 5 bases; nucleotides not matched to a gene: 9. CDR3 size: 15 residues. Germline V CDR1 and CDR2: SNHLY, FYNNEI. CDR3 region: CASSLTGQGRTEAFF. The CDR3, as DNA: TGTGCCAGCAGTTTAACAGGACAGGGGAGAACTGAAGCTTTCTTT.

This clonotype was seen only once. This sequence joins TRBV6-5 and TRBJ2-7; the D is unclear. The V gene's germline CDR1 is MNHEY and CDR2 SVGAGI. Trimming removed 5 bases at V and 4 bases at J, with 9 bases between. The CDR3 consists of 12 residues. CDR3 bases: TGTGCCAGCAGTAACCGCCCTTACGAGCAGTACTTC. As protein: CASSNRPYEQYF.

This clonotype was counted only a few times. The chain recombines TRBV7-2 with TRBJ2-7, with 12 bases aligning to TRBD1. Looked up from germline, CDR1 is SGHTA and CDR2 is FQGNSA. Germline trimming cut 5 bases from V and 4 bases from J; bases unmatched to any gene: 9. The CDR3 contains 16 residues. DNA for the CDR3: TGTGCCAGCAGCCTGATGGGGGGACAGGGGGCGTACGAGCAGTACTTC. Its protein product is CASSLMGGQGAYEQYF.

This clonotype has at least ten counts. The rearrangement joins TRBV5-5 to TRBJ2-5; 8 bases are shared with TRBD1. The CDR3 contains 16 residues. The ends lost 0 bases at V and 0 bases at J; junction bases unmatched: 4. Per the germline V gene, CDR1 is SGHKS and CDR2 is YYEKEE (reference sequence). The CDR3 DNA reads TGTGCCAGCAGCTTGGGAAAGGGACAGGACCAAGAGACCCAGTACTTC. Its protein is CASSLGKGQDQETQYF.

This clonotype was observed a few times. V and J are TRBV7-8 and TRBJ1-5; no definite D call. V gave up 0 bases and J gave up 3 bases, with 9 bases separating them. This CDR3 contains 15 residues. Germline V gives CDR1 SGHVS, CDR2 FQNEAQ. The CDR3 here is CASSLAGSFNQPQHF. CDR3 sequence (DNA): TGTGCCAGCAGCTTAGCAGGGAGTTTCAATCAGCCCCAGCATTTT.

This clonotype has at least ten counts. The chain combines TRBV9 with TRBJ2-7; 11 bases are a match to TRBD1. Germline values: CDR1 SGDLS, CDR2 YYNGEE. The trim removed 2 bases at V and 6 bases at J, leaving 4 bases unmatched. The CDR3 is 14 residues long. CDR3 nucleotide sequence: TGTGCCAGCAGCGTGAGGGGACAGGGGGTCGAGCAGTACTTC. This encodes CASSVRGQGVEQYF.